These 2 T cell receptor beta chains share one sample of origin, sequenced in a study of graft-versus-host responses after intestinal transplantation. Intraepithelial and lamina propria lymphocytes were freed from processed graft tissue. Assay: immunoSEQ multiplex PCR; the TCRdb copy retains only in-frame clones and omits some. The sample contains 3,000 to 4,000 clones, approximately 77% of which appear only once. This material consisted of ileum tissue, taken approximately 960 days after intestinal transplantation. The receptors stem from a human patient who received an intestinal transplant, so some T cells may come from the graft donor.

The chain is built from TRBV7-9 and TRBJ2-5; D is ambiguous. The J call is in doubt because the DNA end fits TRBJ2-7 better. Germline lookup yields CDR1 SEHNR and CDR2 FQNEAQ (reference sequence). The CDR3 consists of 12 residues. The CDR3 reads CASSLSRDEQYF. The CDR3 region has the DNA TGTGCCAGCAGCTTAAGTAGGGACGAGCAGTACTTC.

CDR3 sequence reads: CASRTGGQETQYF. In DNA form, the CDR3 reads TGTGCCAGCAGGACAGGGGGACAAGAGACCCAGTACTTC. This chain uses TRBV2 with TRBJ2-5, with 9 nucleotides matching TRBD1. From germline, CDR1 is SNHLY and CDR2 FYNNEI. V trimming: 6 bases; J trimming: 2 bases; junction bases outside the gene matches: 1. This CDR3 is built from 13 residues.